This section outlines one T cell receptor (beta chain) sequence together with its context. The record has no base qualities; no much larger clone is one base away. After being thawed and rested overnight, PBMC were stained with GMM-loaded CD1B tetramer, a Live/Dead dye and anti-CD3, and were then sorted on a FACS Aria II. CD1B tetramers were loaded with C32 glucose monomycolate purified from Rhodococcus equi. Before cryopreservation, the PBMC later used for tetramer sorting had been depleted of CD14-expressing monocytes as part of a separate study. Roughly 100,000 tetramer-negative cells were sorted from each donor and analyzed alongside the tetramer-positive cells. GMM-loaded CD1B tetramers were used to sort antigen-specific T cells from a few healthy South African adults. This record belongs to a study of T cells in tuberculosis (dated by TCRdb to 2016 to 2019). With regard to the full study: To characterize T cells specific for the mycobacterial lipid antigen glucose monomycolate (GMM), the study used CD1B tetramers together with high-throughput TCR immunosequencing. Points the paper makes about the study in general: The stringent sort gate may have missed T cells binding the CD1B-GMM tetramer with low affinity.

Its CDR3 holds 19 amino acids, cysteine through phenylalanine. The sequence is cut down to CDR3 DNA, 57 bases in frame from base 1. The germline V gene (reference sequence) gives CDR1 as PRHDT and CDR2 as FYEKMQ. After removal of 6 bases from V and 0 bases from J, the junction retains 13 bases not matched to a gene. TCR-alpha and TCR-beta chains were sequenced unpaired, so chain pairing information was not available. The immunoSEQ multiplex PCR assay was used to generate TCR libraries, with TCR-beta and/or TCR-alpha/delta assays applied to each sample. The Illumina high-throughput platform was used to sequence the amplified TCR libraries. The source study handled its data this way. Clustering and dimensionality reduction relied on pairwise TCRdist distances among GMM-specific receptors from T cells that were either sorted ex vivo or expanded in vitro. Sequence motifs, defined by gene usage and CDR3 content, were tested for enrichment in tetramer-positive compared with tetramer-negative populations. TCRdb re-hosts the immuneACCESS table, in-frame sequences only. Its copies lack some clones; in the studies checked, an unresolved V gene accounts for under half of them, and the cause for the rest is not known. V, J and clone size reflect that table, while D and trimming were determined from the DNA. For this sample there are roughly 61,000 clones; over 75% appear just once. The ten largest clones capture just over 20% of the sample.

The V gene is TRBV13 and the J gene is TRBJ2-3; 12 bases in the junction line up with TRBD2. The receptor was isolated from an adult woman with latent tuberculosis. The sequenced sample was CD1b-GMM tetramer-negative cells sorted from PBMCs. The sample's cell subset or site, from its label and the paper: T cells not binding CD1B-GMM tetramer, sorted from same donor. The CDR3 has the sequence CASSLWTSGEEPSTDTQYF. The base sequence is TGTGCCAGCAGTTTATGGACTAGCGGGGAGGAACCTAGCACAGATACGCAGTATTTT. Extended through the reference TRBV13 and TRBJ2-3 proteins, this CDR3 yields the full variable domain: AAGVIQSPRHLIKEKRETATLKCYPIPRHDTVYWYQQGPGQDPQFLISFYEKMQSDKGSIPDRFSAQQFSDYHSELNMSSLELGDSALYFCASSLWTSGEEPSTDTQYFGPGTRLTVL.